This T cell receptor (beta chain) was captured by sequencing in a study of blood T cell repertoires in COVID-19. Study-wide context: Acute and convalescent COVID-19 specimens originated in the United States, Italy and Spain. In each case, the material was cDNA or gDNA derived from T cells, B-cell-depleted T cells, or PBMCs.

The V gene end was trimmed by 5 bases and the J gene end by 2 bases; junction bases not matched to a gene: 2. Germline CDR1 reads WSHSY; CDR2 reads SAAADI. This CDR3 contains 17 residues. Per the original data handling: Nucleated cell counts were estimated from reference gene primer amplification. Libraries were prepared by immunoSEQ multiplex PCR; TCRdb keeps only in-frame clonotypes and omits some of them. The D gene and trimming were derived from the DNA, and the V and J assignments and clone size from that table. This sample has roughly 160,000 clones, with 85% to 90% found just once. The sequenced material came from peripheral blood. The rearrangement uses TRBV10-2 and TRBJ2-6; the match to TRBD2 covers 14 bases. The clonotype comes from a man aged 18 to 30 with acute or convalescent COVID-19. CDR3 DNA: TGCGCCAGCAGTCCGGGACTAGCGGGGGCTGGGGCCAACGTCCTGACTTTC. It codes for CASSPGLAGAGANVLTF.